The clone carrying this TCR beta chain was found once. The CDR3 extends over 12 amino acids. Per the germline V gene, CDR1 is MNHNY and CDR2 is SVGAGI (reference sequence). V gave up 6 bases and J gave up 10 bases, with 13 bases separating them. The data originate from a study of OX40 agonist ivuxolimab in advanced cancers. Some clones are missing from TCRdb's copy, which holds only in-frame ones; the method was immunoSEQ multiplex PCR. The sample has approximately 15,000 clones; about 89% are singletons. The chain has TRBV6-6 and TRBJ2-1; no reliable D call. This receptor was identified in an adult with an advanced solid tumor such as melanoma, head and neck, liver or kidney cancer. The sample in question was CD4+ or CD8+ T cells sorted from blood, obtained in a trial of the OX40 agonist ivuxolimab. In nucleotides, the CDR3 is TGTGCCAGCAGGCTTCGATCTGGGGAGCAGTTCTTC. Translation: CASRLRSGEQFF.